One sample yielded the 10 T cell receptor beta chains listed below, sequenced in a study of control samples from healthy donors and cancer patients. Repertoires were generated with immunoSEQ multiplex PCR, while TCRdb's copy carries only in-frame clones and drops some. The sample has roughly 170,000 clones; around 93% are singletons. Specimen: blood. These receptors all come from a woman in her sixties in good health.

The gene calls are TRBV19 and TRBJ2-2; D perhaps matches TRBD2 (5 bases). Germline CDR1 is LNHDA and CDR2 is SQIVND (reference sequence). V dropped 6 bases and J dropped 4 bases, with 18 bases sitting between them. The CDR3 sequence is 16 residues long. This CDR3 is CASSDDWSEGTGELFF. In DNA, the CDR3 is TGTGCCAGTAGCGACGACTGGAGCGAGGGCACCGGGGAGCTGTTTTTT.

The genes are TRBV6-5 and TRBJ2-2; D is tentatively TRBD1 or TRBD2 (7 bases each). Germline V gene sequence: CDR1 MNHEY, CDR2 SVGAGI. V lost 7 bases to trimming and J lost 4 bases, with 16 bases between them. This CDR3 spans 15 amino acids. The CDR3 reads CASMGSGGGTGELFF. CDR3 in DNA: TGTGCCAGCATGGGTTCAGGGGGGGGCACCGGGGAGCTGTTTTTT.

This clone was picked up one time. This rearrangement joins TRBV6-5 to TRBJ1-1; 10 bases line up with TRBD1. The CDR3 length is 14 residues. J lost 5 bases, V lost 7 bases, and 7 bases had no gene match. CDR1 and CDR2 (germline): MNHEY, SVGAGI. CDR3 nucleotides: TGTGCCAGCAACTTAGGGACAGGGGTAACTGAAGCTTTCTTT. As protein: CASNLGTGVTEAFF.

The rearrangement uses TRBV15 and TRBJ1-1; D uncertain. The germline CDR1 and CDR2 sequences are LNHNV and YYDKDF (reference sequence). The CDR3 runs to 13 residues. V was pared by 4 bases and J by 4 bases, with 10 bases between. The CDR3 bases are TGTGCCACCAGCACGATGTGGGGCACTGAAGCTTTCTTT. This translates into CATSTMWGTEAFF.

V usage is TRBV9 and J usage is TRBJ2-3; 7 bases are shared with TRBD2. Germline loops: CDR1 SGDLS, CDR2 YYNGEE. The CDR3 runs 15 residues. The ends lost 0 bases at V and 4 bases at J; junction bases unmatched: 5. The CDR3 nucleotides are TGTGCCAGCAGCGTAGCGGGGGGAGGGGCAGATACGCAGTATTTT. This gives the protein CASSVAGGGADTQYF.

The chain combines TRBV7-9 with TRBJ1-1; tentative D call: TRBD1 (6 bases). V dropped 0 bases and J dropped 6 bases, with 17 bases sitting between them. Germline loops: CDR1 SEHNR, CDR2 FQNEAQ (reference sequence). This CDR3 has 16 amino acids. CDR3 protein: CASSLALALGAAEAFF. Here the CDR3 DNA reads TGTGCCAGCAGCTTAGCGCTGGCCTTGGGGGCCGCTGAAGCTTTCTTT. Variable domain in full (rest from reference TRBV7-9 and TRBJ1-1): DTGVSQNPRHKITKRGQNVTFRCDPISEHNRLYWYRQTLGQGPEFLTYFQNEAQLEKSRLLSDRFSAERPKGSFSTLEIQRTEQGDSAMYLCASSLALALGAAEAFFGQGTRLTVV.

V usage is TRBV6-2 or TRBV6-3 and J usage is TRBJ2-1; a weak D match, TRBD2 (6 bases). Per the germline V gene, CDR1 is MNHEY and CDR2 is SVGEGT. This CDR3 has 18 amino acids. The V gene lost 2 bases and the J gene lost 2 bases, with 19 bases spanning the gap. The CDR3 sequence is CASSYNLRNGGTYNEQFF. CDR3 bases: TGTGCCAGCAGTTACAACCTACGCAACGGGGGAACCTACAATGAGCAGTTCTTC.

The genes are TRBV23-1 and TRBJ1-5; TRBD1 matches at 8 bases. TRBV23-1 is designated an ORF whose function remains uncertain. With V trimmed by 1 base and J by 10 bases, 12 bases remained unmatched. The CDR3 spans 16 residues. The DNA of the CDR3 is TGCGCCAGCAGTCAATATCGACCAGGGGGCGCGGAACCCCAGCATTTT. This sequence encodes CASSQYRPGGAEPQHF.

The chain has TRBV4-3 and TRBJ2-3; D tentatively reads TRBD1 or TRBD2 (5 bases each). V was clipped by 1 base and J by 2 bases, with 13 bases between them. Germline V gene data show CDR1 as LGHNA and CDR2 as YSLEER. The CDR3 totals 16 residues. In DNA form, the CDR3 reads TGCGCCAGCAGCCAAGGTTTTGGGGGTTCCACAGATACGCAGTATTTT. Encoded protein: CASSQGFGGSTDTQYF.

The chain recombines TRBV25-1 with TRBJ2-5; 9 bases match TRBD2. J lost 5 bases, V lost 3 bases, and 4 bases had no gene match. CDR3 length: 14 amino acids. Germline CDR1 is MGHDK and CDR2 is SYGVNS. The chain's CDR3 is CASSDGLARETQYF. CDR3 bases: TGTGCCAGCAGTGATGGACTAGCGAGGGAGACCCAGTACTTC.